The rows below give T cell receptor beta chains drawn from one sample of a study of blood T cell repertoires in COVID-19. Libraries were prepared by immunoSEQ multiplex PCR; TCRdb keeps only in-frame clonotypes and omits some of them. The sample lists 20,000 to 25,000 clones, approximately 90% occurring once. Sample: peripheral blood. These receptors originate from a woman over 75 with acute or convalescent COVID-19. CDR3s leave out the opening cysteine and the closing phenylalanine or tryptophan.

j_gene,len,v_gene,CDR3aa
TRBJ2-7,14,TRBV2,ASRSFGGVSSYEQY
TRBJ2-1,14,TRBV3-1/TRBV3-2,ASSQVGLAGANEQF
TRBJ1-1,14,TRBV6-2/TRBV6-3,ASSSLSTGGFGEAF
TRBJ2-7,11,TRBV5-1,ASSLTGNYEQY
TRBJ2-7,14,TRBV5-8,ASSSVGGTFSYEQY
TRBJ1-1,12,TRBV7-2,ASSRRGGNTEAF
TRBJ2-3,14,TRBV6-1,ASSGPGLAGKDTQY
TRBJ1-2,11,TRBV6-5,ASSSENNYGYT
TRBJ1-4,9,TRBV3-1/TRBV3-2,ASSQSEKLF
TRBJ2-7,13,TRBV3-1/TRBV3-2,ASSQETGHDYEQY
TRBJ1-1,11,TRBV7-8,ASSSGVNTEAF
TRBJ2-2,12,TRBV6-5,ASSYSYFAGELF
TRBJ2-5,13,TRBV18,ASSPGTSHLETQY
TRBJ1-5,13,TRBV6-6,ASRGLEGSNQPQH
TRBJ2-7,11,TRBV30,AWSWGRAGEQY
TRBJ1-2,9,TRBV29-1,SVERDYGYT
TRBJ2-1,11,TRBV2,ASSRGEYNEQF
TRBJ2-3,14,TRBV7-2,ASSLGGGGGSDTQY
TRBJ1-4,14,TRBV9,ASSVEPGGTLEKLF
TRBJ2-2,13,TRBV29-1,SVTIQGVGGGELF
TRBJ2-7,13,TRBV10-2,ASMEAAGGPYEQY
TRBJ2-1,13,TRBV6-2/TRBV6-3,ASSYASGSGGEQF
TRBJ1-1,13,TRBV19,ASSLRQGANTEAF
TRBJ2-3,10,TRBV10-1,ASSDMRGLQY
TRBJ2-5,13,TRBV6-5,ASSFRTGGKETQY
TRBJ1-2,14,TRBV2,ASRPGQGIISYGYT